This TCR beta chain is from a study of T cells in Graves' hyperthyroidism and ophthalmopathy. The study, taken as a whole, reports: In the analysis, a 13 V-J model separated ophthalmopathy from stable hyperthyroidism.

The germline V gene encodes CDR1 MNHEY and CDR2 SVGEGT. This CDR3 region has 16 residues. V lost 6 bases and J lost 7, with 21 bases in between. Patients were excluded for uncontrolled infection, other autoimmune disease, pregnancy or lactation. This clonotype was detected a few times. What it binds is not known. RNA transcripts provided the source from which TCR beta CDR3 regions were amplified. Researchers ran a first-round RT-PCR on the TCR CDR3 using the HTBI primer set. TCRdb re-called the multiplex PCR reads through MiXCR, storing one row per CDR3 protein. The sample holds 500,000 to 550,000 distinct CDR3 sequences, about 20% seen once.

This clonotype originated in a man between 40 and 49 years old with Graves' ophthalmopathy. The chain is built from TRBV6-2 or TRBV6-3 and TRBJ2-2; possibly TRBD2 for D (6 bases). Sequencing used blood. CDR3 residues: CASSARDFLEGGELFF. CDR3 DNA: TGTGCCAGCAGCGCCCGGGACTTCCTCGAAGGCGGGGAGCTGTTTTTT.